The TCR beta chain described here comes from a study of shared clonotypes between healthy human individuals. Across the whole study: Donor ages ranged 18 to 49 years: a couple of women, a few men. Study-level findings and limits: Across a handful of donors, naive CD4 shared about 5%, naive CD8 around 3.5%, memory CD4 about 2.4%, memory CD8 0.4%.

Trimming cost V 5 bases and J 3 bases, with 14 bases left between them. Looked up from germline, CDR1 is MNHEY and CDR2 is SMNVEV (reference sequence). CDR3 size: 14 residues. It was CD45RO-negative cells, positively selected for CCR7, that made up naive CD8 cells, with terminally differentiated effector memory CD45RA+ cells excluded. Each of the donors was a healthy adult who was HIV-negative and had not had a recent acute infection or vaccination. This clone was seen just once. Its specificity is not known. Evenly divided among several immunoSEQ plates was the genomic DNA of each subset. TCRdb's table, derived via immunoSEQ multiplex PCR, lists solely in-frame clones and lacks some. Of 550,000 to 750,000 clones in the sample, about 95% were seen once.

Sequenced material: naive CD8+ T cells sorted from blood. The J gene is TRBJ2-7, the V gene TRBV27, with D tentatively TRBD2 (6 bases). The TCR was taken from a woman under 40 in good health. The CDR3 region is CASSGGLSFYEQYF. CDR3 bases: TGTGCCAGCAGTGGAGGACTATCCTTCTACGAGCAGTACTTC.